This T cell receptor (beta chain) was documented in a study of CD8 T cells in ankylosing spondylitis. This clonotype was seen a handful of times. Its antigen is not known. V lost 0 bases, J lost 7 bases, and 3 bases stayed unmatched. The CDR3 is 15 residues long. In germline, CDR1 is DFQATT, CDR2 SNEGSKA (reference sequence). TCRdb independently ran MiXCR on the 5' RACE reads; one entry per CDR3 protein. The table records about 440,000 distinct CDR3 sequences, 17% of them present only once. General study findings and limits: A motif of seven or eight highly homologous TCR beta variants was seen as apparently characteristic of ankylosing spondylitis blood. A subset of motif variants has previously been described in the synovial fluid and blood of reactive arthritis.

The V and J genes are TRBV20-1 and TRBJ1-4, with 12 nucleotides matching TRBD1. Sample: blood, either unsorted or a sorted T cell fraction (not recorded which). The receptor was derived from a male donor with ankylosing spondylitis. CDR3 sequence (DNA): TGCAGTGCTAGAGACCGGGACAGGGGGCTTGAAAAACTGTTTTTT. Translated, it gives CSARDRDRGLEKLFF.